These 26 T cell receptor beta chains came from one sample sequenced in a study of blood T cell repertoires in COVID-19 (dated by TCRdb to 2018 to 2020). Receptor amplification or capture employed the immunoSEQ multiplex PCR assay. TCRdb stores this immuneACCESS table with in-frame sequences only. Part of the clones is absent; in the studies checked, under half of the shortfall reflects unresolved V genes, and no reason is known for the rest. Counted in this sample were hundreds of thousands of clones; 87% of them appeared once. The top ten clonotypes cover roughly 6.3% of the sample. The sequencing input was peripheral blood. These receptors were collected from a woman aged 45-65 years with COVID-19, enrolled during active disease.

V is TRBV18 and J is TRBJ2-5, with TRBD2 matching 12 bases. CDR3 length equals 16 residues. Germline-derived CDR1 and CDR2 are KGHSH and LQKENI. Germline trimming cut 3 bases from V and 1 base from J; bases unmatched to any gene: 3. CDR3 sequence (DNA): TGTGCCAGCTCACCCTTACTAGCGGGAGGCCAAGAGACCCAGTACTTC. Protein product: CASSPLLAGGQETQYF.

Here the CDR3 DNA reads TGCGCCAGCAGCTTGGGACAGAGCTCGAGTGGCTACACCTTC. Its protein product is CASSLGQSSSGYTF. The chain is built from TRBV5-1 and TRBJ1-2; weak D call: TRBD1 (5 bases). The CDR3 is made up of 14 amino acids. Germline values: CDR1 SGHRS, CDR2 YFSETQ. V dropped 0 bases and J dropped 7 bases, with 13 bases sitting between them.

The count of this clone is one. The chain has TRBV2 and TRBJ2-1; 7 bases map to TRBD1. Germline-derived CDR1 and CDR2 are SNHLY and FYNNEI. The CDR3 consists of 16 residues. Trimming cost V 5 bases and J 0 bases; bases outside gene matches: 7. CDR3 coding DNA: TGTGCCAGCAGTTGGGACAGTCGAAGCTCCTACAATGAGCAGTTCTTC. It specifies CASSWDSRSSYNEQFF.

This chain uses TRBV30 with TRBJ1-4, with D possibly matching TRBD1 (5 bases). V was clipped by 0 bases and J by 5 bases, with 13 bases between them. Germline values: CDR1 GTSNPN, CDR2 SVGIG (reference sequence). The CDR3 covers 15 residues. The CDR3 loop is CAWSVGQGTNEKLFF. The CDR3 DNA reads as TGTGCCTGGAGTGTAGGGCAGGGAACCAATGAAAAACTGTTTTTT. Full variable domain (missing parts from reference TRBV30 and TRBJ1-4): SQTIHQWPATLVQPVGSPLSLECTVEGTSNPNLYWYRQAAGRGLQLLFYSVGIGQISSEVPQNLSASRPQDRQFILSSKKLLLSDSGFYLCAWSVGQGTNEKLFFGSGTQLSVL.

The table lists this clone with a few counts. The chain couples TRBV5-1 to TRBJ1-4; D unclear. Germline values: CDR1 SGHRS, CDR2 YFSETQ. Trimming removed 3 bases at V and 1 base at J, with 10 bases between. This CDR3 contains 15 residues. Here the CDR3 DNA reads TGCGCCAGCAGCTCTCAACTGCTAACTAATGAAAAACTGTTTTTT. It codes for CASSSQLLTNEKLFF.

J is TRBJ2-5 and V is TRBV3-1 (or the pseudogene TRBV3-2), with 13 bases identical to TRBD2. The germline V gene has CDR1 LGHDT and CDR2 YNNKEL (reference sequence). The CDR3 is 16 residues long. Trimming removed 5 bases from V and 5 bases from J; junction bases left unmatched: 8. CDR3 bases: TGTGCCAGCAGCTATGCGACTAGCGGGAGGCGGGAGACCCAGTACTTC. Translating gives CASSYATSGRRETQYF.

This rearrangement joins TRBV9 to TRBJ2-4, with 8 bases matching TRBD1. Germline loops: CDR1 SGDLS, CDR2 YYNGEE. V was clipped by 3 bases and J by 1 base; unmatched bases: 6. This CDR3 is 16 amino acids long. The DNA for the CDR3 is TGTGCCAGCAGCGGCGACAGGGGTCGTGCCAAAAACATTCAGTACTTC. Its translation: CASSGDRGRAKNIQYF.

This chain joins TRBV30 and TRBJ2-5, with D perhaps TRBD1 (5 bases). The CDR3 contains 12 residues. Germline lookup yields CDR1 GTSNPN and CDR2 SVGIG (reference sequence). Trimming removed 1 base from V and 5 bases from J, with 8 bases in between. Here the CDR3 DNA reads TGTGCCTGGAGTGGCGCAGGGGAGACCCAGTACTTC. Protein product: CAWSGAGETQYF.

The chain joins TRBV30 to TRBJ1-1; 8 bases align to TRBD1. In germline, CDR1 is GTSNPN, CDR2 SVGIG (reference sequence). V shed 7 bases, J shed 5 bases, and the junction held 12 bases outside the gene matches. The CDR3 sequence is 14 residues long. The CDR3 DNA reads TGTGCCTCTCCGCCGGCACAGGGGGGGACTGAAGCTTTCTTT. Translating it yields CASPPAQGGTEAFF.

The table lists this clone with a few counts. J is TRBJ2-1 and V is TRBV6-5; D possibly corresponds to TRBD2 (7 bases). The CDR3 loop spans 15 amino acids. The V gene lost 6 bases and the J gene lost 5 bases, with 17 bases spanning the gap. Germline V gene sequence: CDR1 MNHEY, CDR2 SVGAGI. The CDR3 nucleotides read TGTGCCAGCAGGAGGGGGGGGAGTGGCGACAATGAGCAGTTCTTC. This translates into CASRRGGSGDNEQFF.

The CDR3 DNA is TGTGCCAGCAGCCAATGGGCAATAGCGGAGACCCAGTACTTC. Translated, it gives CASSQWAIAETQYF. The rearrangement joins TRBV16 to TRBJ2-5, with D maybe TRBD2 (5 bases). Germline V gene lookup returns CDR1 KGHSY and CDR2 FQNENV. Trimming left V 1 base short and J 5 bases short, with 11 bases between. This CDR3 is 14 amino acids long.

The genes are TRBV5-6 and TRBJ2-7; TRBD1 agrees at 9 bases. The CDR3 runs to 14 residues. V was clipped by 3 bases and J by 5 bases; unmatched bases: 6. Germline assignment: CDR1 SGHDT and CDR2 YYEEEE. As DNA, the CDR3 is TGTGCCAGCAGCTCCGGGACAGGGTTCCACGAGCAGTACTTC. It specifies CASSSGTGFHEQYF.

The chain links TRBV4-1 to TRBJ1-2, with 8 bases identical to TRBD1. The CDR3 is made up of 15 amino acids. Germline V gene sequence: CDR1 MGHRA, CDR2 YSYEKL. Trimming took 1 base from V and 8 from J; bases not matched to a gene: 9. The CDR3 nucleotides are TGCGCCAGCAGCCAAGTACTTCAGGGGGCTATGGGCTACACCTTC. Protein sequence: CASSQVLQGAMGYTF.

The V and J genes are TRBV7-9 and TRBJ1-1; no clear D gene. Germline CDR1 reads SEHNR; CDR2 reads FQNEAQ (reference sequence). The length of the CDR3 is 14 residues. With 5 bases removed from V and 1 base from J, the gap between germline ends came to 11 bases. Here the CDR3 reads CASSPGGKNTEAFF. CDR3 sequence (DNA): TGTGCCAGCAGCCCCGGAGGGAAGAACACTGAAGCTTTCTTT.

This clone was seen more than once but under ten times. The rearrangement joins TRBV6-4 to TRBJ2-1, with D perhaps matching TRBD2 (5 bases). The germline V gene encodes CDR1 MRHNA and CDR2 SNTAGT. Deletions cut 2 bases from V and 4 bases from J, with 9 bases between. The CDR3 length is 14 residues. The DNA of the CDR3 is TGTGCCAGCAGTGACGGCGGGTCGTACAATGAGCAGTTCTTC. This sequence encodes CASSDGGSYNEQFF.

V usage is TRBV19 and J usage is TRBJ2-3, with 10 bases fitting TRBD2. Trimming took 8 bases from V and 1 from J; bases not matched to a gene: 3. Germline V gene lookup returns CDR1 LNHDA and CDR2 SQIVND (reference sequence). This CDR3 spans 14 amino acids. The CDR3 loop is CASSGLAGTDTQYF. The CDR3 bases are TGTGCCAGTTCCGGACTAGCGGGCACAGATACGCAGTATTTT.

V gene TRBV24-1 combines with J gene TRBJ2-2; TRBD1 aligns across 8 bases. J was trimmed by 3 bases and V by 9 bases; bases with no gene match: 5. Germline V gene lookup returns CDR1 KGHDR and CDR2 SFDVKD. This CDR3 has 14 residues. CDR3 loop: CATAGTGDTGELFF. The CDR3 coding sequence is TGTGCCACCGCCGGGACAGGCGACACCGGGGAGCTGTTTTTT.

This chain connects TRBV30 to TRBJ2-2; weak D call: TRBD2 (6 bases). Germline CDR1 and CDR2: GTSNPN and SVGIG (reference sequence). The CDR3 sequence is 15 residues long. V gave up 5 bases and J gave up 6 bases, with 19 bases separating them. CDR3 sequence reads: CAWRTTRNVAGELFF. DNA of the CDR3: TGTGCCTGGCGGACTACTAGAAATGTAGCCGGGGAGCTGTTTTTT.

The rearrangement joins TRBV4-1 to TRBJ1-4; TRBD1 might be the D (6 bases). V was shortened by 4 bases and J by 5 bases, with 17 bases between the two germline ends. The CDR3 consists of 16 residues. Germline CDR1 is MGHRA and CDR2 is YSYEKL. The CDR3 DNA reads as TGCGCCAGCAGCCCTCGGGGGCAGGGACTAAATGAAAAACTGTTTTTT. Translated, it gives CASSPRGQGLNEKLFF.

This clone came up a few times. V and J are TRBV5-1 and TRBJ2-2; 10 nucleotides match TRBD1. Germline V lookup: CDR1 SGHRS, CDR2 YFSETQ. V lost 8 bases and J lost 11; bases outside the gene matches: 3. The CDR3 extends over 11 amino acids. The CDR3 loop reads CASRTGGELFF. CDR3 nucleotide sequence: TGCGCCAGTAGGACAGGGGGAGAGCTGTTTTTT.

The chain has TRBV9 and TRBJ1-2; TRBD1 matches at 8 bases. The CDR3 extends over 13 amino acids. Germline V CDR1 and CDR2: SGDLS, YYNGEE. V was clipped by 7 bases and J by 4 bases; unmatched bases: 6. CDR3 bases: TGTGCCAGCGGGACAGGCCCTCTCTATGGCTACACCTTC. It encodes CASGTGPLYGYTF.

The chain couples TRBV18 to TRBJ1-5; possible D gene TRBD1, 5 bases. This CDR3 is 16 amino acids long. CDR1 KGHSH and CDR2 LQKENI come from the germline V gene. Trimming removed 3 bases from V and 5 bases from J, with 17 bases in between. The CDR3 nucleotides read TGTGCCAGCTCACCGACTCTGGGGGGAAGAGATCAGCCCCAGCATTTT. Protein product: CASSPTLGGRDQPQHF.

The rearrangement joins TRBV6-1 to TRBJ2-3; 14 bases match TRBD2. In germline, CDR1 is MNHNS, CDR2 SASEGT. The trim removed 3 bases at V and 6 bases at J, leaving 11 bases unmatched. The length of the CDR3 is 18 residues. The CDR3 sequence: CASSDKVGLAGERDTQYF. The CDR3 DNA follows: TGTGCCAGCAGTGATAAGGTGGGACTAGCGGGAGAAAGGGATACGCAGTATTTT.

This clone has only one observation. The chain has TRBV6-5 and TRBJ1-2; D might be TRBD1 (6 bases). The CDR3 sequence is 14 residues long. CDR1 MNHEY and CDR2 SVGAGI come from the germline V gene. The V and J ends lost 8 bases and 5 bases respectively, with 18 bases between them. CDR3 coding DNA: TGTGCCAGCGGCACCTCGGGACATACGTATGGCTACACCTTC. It translates to CASGTSGHTYGYTF.

This clone occurred once. The chain combines TRBV19 with TRBJ2-1, with D possibly TRBD2 on 6 matching bases. Trimming left V 6 bases short and J 0 bases short, with 18 bases between. Per the germline V gene, CDR1 is LNHDA and CDR2 is SQIVND (reference sequence). This CDR3 is built from 17 residues. The CDR3 region is CASSSYGAGSSYNEQFF. The CDR3 coding sequence is TGTGCCAGTAGCTCATACGGAGCGGGTAGCTCCTACAATGAGCAGTTCTTC.

This CDR3 is CATSEGSGGGMGQPQHF. In DNA, the CDR3 is TGTGCCACCAGTGAGGGCTCAGGGGGAGGAATGGGTCAGCCCCAGCATTTT. The V and J genes are TRBV24-1 and TRBJ1-5; 7 bases align to TRBD1. Germline CDR1 and CDR2: KGHDR and SFDVKD. The CDR3 is 17 residues long. J was trimmed by 6 bases and V by 4 bases; bases with no gene match: 14.